One and the same sample provided the 7 T cell receptor beta chains below, sequenced in a study of blood T cell repertoires in COVID-19. Clones were sequenced by immunoSEQ multiplex PCR, and TCRdb holds only the in-frame ones, with some missing. The sample has under 150,000 clones; about 88% are singletons. The sample consisted of peripheral blood. These receptor sequences come from a man aged 40-55 years with acute or convalescent COVID-19.

V gene TRBV4-1 combines with J gene TRBJ2-3, with 11 bases matching TRBD2. CDR1 and CDR2 from the germline V gene are MGHRA and YSYEKL. This CDR3 spans 18 amino acids. After removal of 1 base from V and 2 bases from J, the junction contained 8 bases not matched to a gene. The CDR3 DNA sequence: TGCGCCAGCAGCCAAGTGGTTAGCGGGGGGGCAGCCACAGATACGCAGTATTTT. Amino acids: CASSQVVSGGAATDTQYF.

J is TRBJ1-6 and V is TRBV3-1 (or the pseudogene TRBV3-2), with TRBD1 matching 8 bases. The CDR3 spans 17 residues. The J segment lost 10 bases and the V segment lost 1 base, leaving 12 bases of the junction unmatched. The V gene's germline CDR1 is LGHDT and CDR2 YNNKEL (reference sequence). CDR3 nucleotides: TGTGCCAGCAGCCAAGGTCACGCGGGAACAGGGGGATCACCCCTCCACTTT. Translated: CASSQGHAGTGGSPLHF.

The genes are TRBV19 and TRBJ2-5; the match to TRBD2 covers 10 bases. Germline V gene data show CDR1 as LNHDA and CDR2 as SQIVND (reference sequence). Unmatched junction bases numbered 4, after V lost 5 bases and J lost 1 base. This CDR3 comprises 15 residues. Written as DNA, the CDR3 is TGTGCCAGTAGTGCCTTAGCGGGGGGCCAAGAGACCCAGTACTTC. Amino acids: CASSALAGGQETQYF.

This clone was found a few times. The rearrangement links TRBV28 to TRBJ2-1; 7 nucleotides line up with TRBD1. CDR1 is MDHEN, CDR2 SYDVKM, per germline. After removal of 8 bases from V and 4 bases from J, the junction contained 11 bases not matched to a gene. CDR3 size: 15 residues. The CDR3 loop is CASATTGTAYNEQFF. In DNA form, the CDR3 reads TGTGCCAGCGCCACTACCGGGACAGCATACAATGAGCAGTTCTTC.

Regarding this clone: This sample includes further DNA sequences coding for the same CDR3. V and J are TRBV30 and TRBJ2-7; D might be TRBD1 (6 bases). The CDR3 consists of 12 residues. Trimming cost V 2 bases and J 3 bases, with 8 bases left between them. CDR1 and CDR2 from the germline V gene are GTSNPN and SVGIG (reference sequence). The CDR3 region is CAWSSQGYEQYF. In nucleotides, the CDR3 is TGTGCCTGGAGTTCACAGGGCTACGAGCAGTACTTC.

This chain joins TRBV3-1 (or the pseudogene TRBV3-2) and TRBJ2-3, with a weak D call TRBD2 (6 bases). Per germline, CDR1 LGHDT and CDR2 YNNKEL (reference sequence). This CDR3 has 16 amino acids. Trimming removed 0 bases at V and 4 bases at J, with 14 bases between. The CDR3 protein is CASSQDRREVPDTQYF. As DNA, the CDR3 is TGTGCCAGCAGCCAAGATCGGAGGGAGGTCCCAGATACGCAGTATTTT.

The chain carries TRBV21-1 and TRBJ1-1; no check of the table's D call, TRBD1, against the DNA was made. TRBV21-1 is designated a pseudogene. This CDR3 spans 12 amino acids. This CDR3 is CAGDRRSTEAFF. The CDR3 nucleotides read TGTGCCGGGGACAGGAGGAGTACTGAAGCTTTCTTT.